This T cell receptor (beta chain) comes out of a study of PD-L1 blockade in urothelial cancer. In the study overall: Patients previously received 0 to 3 chemotherapy regimens. At 6 weeks and at 3 weeks (second dose) after treatment start, blood was analyzed. Across blood samples, T cells had a median count of approximately 130,000.

This clone appeared once. This CDR3 spans 15 amino acids. Trimming stripped 5 bases from V and 4 bases from J, with 15 bases between. From germline, CDR1 is SGHAT and CDR2 FQNNGV. Specified time point: pretreatment peripheral blood. The investigators introduced synthetic TCR analog templates into each PCR as spikes. TCRdb's table, derived via immunoSEQ multiplex PCR, lists solely in-frame clones and lacks some. The sample has tens of thousands of clones, 85% seen once; the top ten hold 13% to 15%. The chain recombines TRBV11-2 with TRBJ2-1; TRBD2 might be the D (5 bases). The clonotype originates from a man aged 55 to 70 with urothelial cancer. The sequenced sample was PBMCs, obtained around atezolizumab (anti-PD-L1) treatment. CDR3 sequence (DNA): TGTGCCAGCAGCCGAAGGGAGAACATATACAATGAGCAGTTCTTC. Protein: CASSRRENIYNEQFF.